This TCR beta chain was sequenced in a study of CD8 T cells in ankylosing spondylitis (dated by TCRdb to 2016 to 2017). Some background on the complete study: T cell receptor beta repertoires were profiled in healthy donors and ankylosing spondylitis patients so that disease-linked TCR variants could be found. In total, the full study cohort was made up of 110 or so healthy donors and about two dozen ankylosing spondylitis patients. Peripheral blood was sampled, and synovial fluid was also collected from ankylosing spondylitis patients.

V sheds 2 bases and J sheds 0 bases, leaving 11 bases between their ends. Spanning cysteine to phenylalanine, the CDR3 consists of 16 amino acids. Left in the record is the CDR3 DNA by itself, 48 bases read in frame from the first base. TCRdb shows the sequencer as Illumina HiSeq 2500. TCR beta libraries were prepared by quantitative 5'-RACE with molecular barcodes. On the authors' methods: A new computational method based on a probabilistic model of VDJ rearrangement was used to identify disease-linked TCR variants. TCRdb reprocessed the public reads (quality trimming at Q25 with fastp, clone calling with MiXCR) and kept in-frame beta chains. Merged by CDR3 protein, the rows form single entries marked with the most common genes and DNA. The authors' filters were not applied to this entry. The sample data list around 440,000 distinct CDR3 sequences, and roughly 15% of these were observed just once. Clones ranked in the top ten supply approximately 0.97% of the sample.

Overall study results and their limits: Significant enrichment of the disease-linked clones was reported in matched synovial fluid samples from ankylosing spondylitis patients. In peripheral blood, the disease-linked clones were found at relatively low frequencies and had a CD8+ phenotype. Some motif variants were previously reported in synovial fluid and blood of reactive arthritis patients, suggesting common disease-initiation mechanisms. Blood from ankylosing spondylitis patients appeared to be characterized by a TCR beta motif made up of seven or eight highly homologous amino acid variants.

This clonotype was recorded a few times. Its antigen has not been determined. Base qualities are not recorded, but no much larger clone differs from it by a single base. The sequencing input was blood, either unsorted or a sorted T cell fraction (not recorded which). In this chain, TRBV12-3 or TRBV12-4 is recombined with TRBJ2-1, with no reliable assignment of the D segment. The TCR was taken from a male donor with ankylosing spondylitis. CDR3 reads: CASSLYSASSYNEQFF. The sequenced DNA: TGTGCCAGCAGTTTATACAGCGCGAGCTCCTACAATGAGCAGTTCTTC.